These T cell receptor beta chains were read from a single sample in a study of CD8+ T cells in alopecia areata. Measured with immunoSEQ multiplex PCR; TCRdb has only the in-frame clones, and not every one. Of around 200,000 clones in the sample, over 60% were seen once. Sequenced material: CD4+ T cells sorted from blood, taken at week 4, from a patient treated with tofacitinib. All receptors derive from a human donor with alopecia areata. Both conserved end residues are trimmed from each CDR3.

TRBV5-1	TRBJ1-1	ASSLAVGTEAF
TRBV10-3	TRBJ2-3	AVSGGLSTDTQY
TRBV29-1	TRBJ1-2	SVEVSTVLLVDYGYT
TRBV29-1	TRBJ2-5	SAGLGSQETQY
TRBV11-2	TRBJ2-7	ASSLVGTGIYEQY
TRBV10-3	TRBJ2-1	ASSYLDYNEQF
TRBV5-1	TRBJ1-1	ASSSQQNTEAF
TRBV20-1	TRBJ2-5	SAKRSGQGY
TRBV11-2	TRBJ2-5	ASSFGTGGGETQY
TRBV5-4	TRBJ2-2	ASSLGLAGGHATGELF
TRBV7-2	TRBJ2-1	ASSLGGARARGVF
TRBV29-1	TRBJ2-2	SVGFTGELF
TRBV11-2	TRBJ1-5	ASSLGAGFDQPQH
TRBV18	TRBJ1-1	ASSPDSVTEAF
TRBV29-1	TRBJ1-6	SVGTGEINSPLH
TRBV6-5	TRBJ2-4	ASSYRPTLAKNIQY
TRBV2	TRBJ1-5	ASKDRSNQPQH
TRBV7-9	TRBJ2-3	ASSLVILPASTDTQY
TRBV10-3	TRBJ2-6	AISVAGANVLT
TRBV30	TRBJ2-5	AWSVLKGAGETQY
TRBV6-5	TRBJ2-7	ASRSRAVNEQY
TRBV23-1	TRBJ1-6	ASSHRFLPLH
TRBV29-1	TRBJ1-1	SVDRESTEAF
TRBV7-8	TRBJ1-1	ASSQDRMGNTEAF
TRBV5-1	TRBJ1-1	ASKLDLNTEAF
TRBV6-6	TRBJ1-6	ASTTANSYNSPLH
TRBV4-1	TRBJ2-3	ASSRDYTDTQY
TRBV27	TRBJ1-2	ASSTSPGQYSGYT
TRBV5-1	TRBJ2-3	ASRTGTATSTDTQY
TRBV29-1	TRBJ2-6	SVWTGNSGANVLT
TRBV2	TRBJ1-1	ASRRGPRGNTEAF
TRBV29-1	TRBJ2-3	SVVKDTQY
TRBV11-2	TRBJ2-2	ASSPGVGGGELF
TRBV19	TRBJ1-2	ASSLGTGNTYGYT
TRBV2	TRBJ2-3	ATKAQSSTDTQY
TRBV7-2	TRBJ2-5	ASTRRGGETQY
TRBV27	TRBJ2-7	ASSSLGAGSNEQY
TRBV10-3	TRBJ2-2	AISVRDSNTGELF
TRBV4-2	TRBJ1-2	ASSQDVQGNGYT
TRBV19	TRBJ2-5	ASSPTSKVETQY